A few counts support the clone carrying this T cell receptor beta chain. These data originate in a study of cytomegalovirus exposure and HLA in healthy donors. V shed 4 bases and J 4 bases; nucleotides not matched to a gene: 5. Germline V gene lookup returns CDR1 SGHNT and CDR2 YYREEE (reference sequence). This CDR3 spans 14 amino acids. PCR used 60 Vbeta primers and 13 Jbeta primers. The method was immunoSEQ multiplex PCR; TCRdb's version includes in-frame clones alone and lacks a portion of them. This sample has under 130,000 clones; about 74% occur once, and the top ten carry 5.2%. Source material: PBMCs. The TCR comes from a female donor in good health and CMV-seropositive. The chain has TRBV5-4 and TRBJ1-2, with 9 bases that match TRBD1. The CDR3 DNA reads as TGTGCCAGCAGCCCGGACAGGGGAAGCTATGGCTACACCTTC. This gives the protein CASSPDRGSYGYTF.